The T cell receptor beta chain described here comes from a study of T-cell reconstitution after alpha-beta-depleted transplantation in children. For TCRbeta, the library was prepared with unique molecular identifiers. TCRdb re-called the PCR reads through MiXCR, storing one row per CDR3 protein. The data show about 610,000 distinct CDR3 sequences, over 9.5% seen once. The CDR3 loop spans 12 amino acids. Germline V gene data show CDR1 as SQVTM and CDR2 as ANQGSEA. Trimming shortened V by 2 bases and J by 7 bases, and 11 bases separated the two germline ends. This TCR derives from a human donor who donated a stem cell graft to a child with acute myeloid leukemia. V gene TRBV29-1 combines with J gene TRBJ1-1; D unclear. The sample consisted of PBMCs from the stem cell graft donor, taken from the stem cell graft. This CDR3 reads CSVESRRLEAFF. The DNA of the CDR3 is TGCAGCGTTGAAAGTCGTCGGCTTGAAGCTTTCTTT.